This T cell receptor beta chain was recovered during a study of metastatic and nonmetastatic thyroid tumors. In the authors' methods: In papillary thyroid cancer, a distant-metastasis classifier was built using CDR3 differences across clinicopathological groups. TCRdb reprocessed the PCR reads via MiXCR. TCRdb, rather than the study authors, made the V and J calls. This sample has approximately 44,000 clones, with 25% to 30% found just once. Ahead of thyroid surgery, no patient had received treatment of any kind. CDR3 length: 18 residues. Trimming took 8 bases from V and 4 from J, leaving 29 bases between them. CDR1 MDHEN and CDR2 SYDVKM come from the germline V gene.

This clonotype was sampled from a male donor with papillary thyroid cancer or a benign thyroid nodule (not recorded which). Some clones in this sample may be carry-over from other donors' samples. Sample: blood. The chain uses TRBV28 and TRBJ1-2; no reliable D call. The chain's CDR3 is CASSTRRANTFAFYGYTF. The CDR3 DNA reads TGTGCCAGCTCCACTCGCCGGGCCAATACGTTCGCTTTCTATGGCTACACCTTC.